This is a list of T cell receptor beta chains from one sample in a study of blood T cell repertoires in COVID-19. The table came from immunoSEQ multiplex PCR; TCRdb's copy has only in-frame clones and leaves some out. The sample records about 59,000 clones, approximately 78% being singletons. Sequenced input: peripheral blood. Receptors originate from a man older than 75 with acute or convalescent COVID-19. Each CDR3 is given with its conserved first and last residue. A D gene is named only where the DNA matches it firmly.

V gene,J gene,D gene,CDR3 length,CDR3 protein
TRBV7-8,TRBJ2-7,TRBD2,16,CASSSILLAGVYEQYF
TRBV18,TRBJ2-1,NA,12,CASSSLAREQFF
TRBV24-1,TRBJ1-1,NA,12,CATSDPQERAFF
TRBV7-2,TRBJ2-1,TRBD2,14,CASTAGGGYNEQFF
TRBV29-1,TRBJ2-1,NA,15,CSVAGQGSSYNEQFF
TRBV28,TRBJ1-4,NA,13,CASGAQGREKLFF
TRBV30,TRBJ2-3,NA,12,CAWSVQYHTQYF
TRBV10-1,TRBJ2-3,TRBD2,16,CASSDGLAGGTDTQYF
TRBV28,TRBJ1-5,TRBD1,14,CASSPGQGSQPQHF
TRBV5-1,TRBJ2-3,NA,14,CASSSREGTDTQYF
TRBV7-3,TRBJ1-1,NA,13,CASSFREGTEAFF
TRBV5-1,TRBJ2-2,TRBD1,15,CASSGQGVSTGELFF
TRBV9,TRBJ2-2,NA,15,CASTVTDSVAGELFF
TRBV30,TRBJ2-2,TRBD1,16,CAWSVWTGGIGGELFF
TRBV15,TRBJ1-1,TRBD1,14,CATSRSRDRAEAFF
TRBV7-9,TRBJ2-3,NA,15,CASSILSGNLKTQYF
TRBV19,TRBJ2-2,NA,14,CASRRGQSTGELFF
TRBV5-1,TRBJ2-2,NA,15,CASSLGLATTGELFF
TRBV3-1/TRBV3-2,TRBJ1-3,TRBD1,15,CASSGTGITGNTIYF
TRBV9,TRBJ1-2,NA,13,CASSPGGADGYTF
TRBV9,TRBJ2-2,NA,14,CASSVEGGTGELFF
TRBV7-9,TRBJ2-3,NA,14,CASSLGGATDTQYF
TRBV2,TRBJ1-3,NA,12,CASRERGNTIYF
TRBV7-2,TRBJ1-1,TRBD1,13,CASSKQGYTEAFF
TRBV2,TRBJ2-7,NA,13,CASGAGVSYEQYF
TRBV7-9,TRBJ1-1,NA,14,CASSPRQQNTEAFF
TRBV6-5,TRBJ1-1,NA,11,CASRLGTEAFF
TRBV27,TRBJ1-5,NA,15,CASRAMGGRNQPQHF
TRBV7-9,TRBJ1-1,NA,15,CASSSPGIANTEAFF
TRBV7-2,TRBJ2-6,NA,15,CASSLRVSGANVLTF
TRBV4-1,TRBJ1-2,TRBD1,16,CASSQGQGDNNYGYTF
TRBV28,TRBJ2-7,TRBD1,15,CASRLRGTGADEQYF
TRBV3-1/TRBV3-2,TRBJ1-2,TRBD1,16,CASSLTRQGAVRGYTF